This TCR beta chain was captured in a study of blood T cell repertoires in COVID-19. Turning to the study itself: Acute and convalescent COVID-19 samples came from the United States, Italy and Spain.

Clones were read by immunoSEQ multiplex PCR, and TCRdb kept only the in-frame ones, dropping some. The repertoire holds around 300,000 clones, with roughly 89% as singletons. CDR3 length equals 14 residues. V lost 6 bases, J lost 1 base, and 3 bases stayed unmatched. In germline, CDR1 is SGHTS, CDR2 YDEGEE. The V and J genes are TRBV5-8 and TRBJ1-2; 10 nucleotides line up with TRBD1. Material for sequencing was PBMCs or T cells enriched from blood (not recorded which). This receptor was taken from a woman between 35 and 50 years old who had recovered from COVID-19. This CDR3 is CASTGQGVNYGYTF. The CDR3 DNA reads as TGTGCCAGCACCGGACAGGGGGTTAACTATGGCTACACCTTC.